Reported below is one T cell receptor (beta chain). These data are taken from a study of cytotoxic CD8 clonotypes in ibrutinib-treated CLL. Background on the study: Following treatment for a median around twelve months, range 6 to 36, response samples were then taken. There were, on average, about 250,000 productive templates and tens of thousands of productive rearrangements per sample.

The planned depth of sequencing spanned 1 in 200,000 to 1 in 1 million T cells. TCRdb's table, derived via immunoSEQ multiplex PCR, lists solely in-frame clones and lacks some. The sample records a few hundred thousand clones, roughly 70% being singletons. Germline CDR1 reads MDHEN; CDR2 reads SYDVKM. Unmatched junction bases numbered 9, after V lost 2 bases and J lost 6 bases. The CDR3 sequence is 16 residues long. The chain couples TRBV28 to TRBJ1-2, with 10 bases that match TRBD1. The starting material was PBMCs, obtained after 24 months of ibrutinib treatment. This sequence originates from a human donor with chronic lymphocytic leukemia. The CDR3 nucleotides are TGTGCCAGCAGTTTAAGGGCAAGACAGGGGGCAAATGGCTACACCTTC. This translates into CASSLRARQGANGYTF.